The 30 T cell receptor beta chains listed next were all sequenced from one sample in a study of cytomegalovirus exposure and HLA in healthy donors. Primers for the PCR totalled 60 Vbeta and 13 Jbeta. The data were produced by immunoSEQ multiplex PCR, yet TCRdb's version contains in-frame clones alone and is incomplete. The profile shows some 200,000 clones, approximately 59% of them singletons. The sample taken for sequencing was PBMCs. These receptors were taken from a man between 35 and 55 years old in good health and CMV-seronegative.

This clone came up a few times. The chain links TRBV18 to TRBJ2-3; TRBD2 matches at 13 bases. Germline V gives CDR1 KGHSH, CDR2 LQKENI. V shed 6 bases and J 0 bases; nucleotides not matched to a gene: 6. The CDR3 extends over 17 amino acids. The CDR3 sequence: CASSAGTSGTSTDTQYF. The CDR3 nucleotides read TGTGCCAGCTCGGCCGGGACTAGCGGGACTAGCACAGATACGCAGTATTTT.

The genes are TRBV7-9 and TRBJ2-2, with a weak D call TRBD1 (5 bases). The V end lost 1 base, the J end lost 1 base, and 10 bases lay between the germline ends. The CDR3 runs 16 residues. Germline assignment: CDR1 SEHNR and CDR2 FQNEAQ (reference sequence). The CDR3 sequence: CASSLVGARNTGELFF. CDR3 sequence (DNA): TGTGCCAGCAGCTTAGTTGGGGCCAGGAACACCGGGGAGCTGTTTTTT.

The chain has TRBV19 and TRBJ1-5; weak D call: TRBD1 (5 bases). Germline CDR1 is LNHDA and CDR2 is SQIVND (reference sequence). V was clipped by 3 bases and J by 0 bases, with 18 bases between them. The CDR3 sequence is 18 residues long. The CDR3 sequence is CASSMGLGEYYSNQPQHF. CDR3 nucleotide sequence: TGTGCCAGTAGTATGGGCCTAGGGGAATACTATAGCAATCAGCCCCAGCATTTT.

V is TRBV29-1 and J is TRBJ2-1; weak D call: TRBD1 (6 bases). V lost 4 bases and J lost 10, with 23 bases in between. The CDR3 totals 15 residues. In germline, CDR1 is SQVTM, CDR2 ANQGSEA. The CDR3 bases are TGCAGCGTTGTAGTCTCAGGGGCCGCGAGTCGGGAGCAGTTCTTC. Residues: CSVVVSGAASREQFF.

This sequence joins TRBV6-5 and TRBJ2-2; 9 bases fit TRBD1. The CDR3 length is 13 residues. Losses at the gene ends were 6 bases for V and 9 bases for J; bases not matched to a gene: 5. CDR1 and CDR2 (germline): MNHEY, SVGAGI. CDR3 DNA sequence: TGTGCCAGCAGAGCTACAGGGGGCCGGGAGCTGTTTTTT. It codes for CASRATGGRELFF.

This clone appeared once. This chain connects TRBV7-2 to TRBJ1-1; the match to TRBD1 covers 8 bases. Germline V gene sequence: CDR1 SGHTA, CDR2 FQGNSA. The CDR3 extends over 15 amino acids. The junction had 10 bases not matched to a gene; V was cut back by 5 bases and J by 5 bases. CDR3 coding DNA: TGTGCCAGCAGCCTGCAGGGGGCCGACGGGACTGAAGCTTTCTTT. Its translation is CASSLQGADGTEAFF.

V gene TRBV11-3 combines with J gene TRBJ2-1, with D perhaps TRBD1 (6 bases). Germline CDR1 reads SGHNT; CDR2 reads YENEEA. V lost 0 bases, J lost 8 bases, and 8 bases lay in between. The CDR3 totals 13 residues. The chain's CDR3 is CASSLDRGHEQFF. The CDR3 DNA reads TGTGCCAGCAGCTTAGACAGGGGCCATGAGCAGTTCTTC.

The CDR3 spells CAISEGGQGNTEAFF. As DNA, the CDR3 is TGTGCCATCAGTGAGGGGGGACAGGGGAACACTGAAGCTTTCTTT. V gene TRBV10-3 combines with J gene TRBJ1-1; TRBD1 agrees at 9 bases. V shed 2 bases and J 1 base; nucleotides not matched to a gene: 2. CDR3 size: 15 residues. Germline V gene sequence: CDR1 ENHRY, CDR2 SYGVKD.

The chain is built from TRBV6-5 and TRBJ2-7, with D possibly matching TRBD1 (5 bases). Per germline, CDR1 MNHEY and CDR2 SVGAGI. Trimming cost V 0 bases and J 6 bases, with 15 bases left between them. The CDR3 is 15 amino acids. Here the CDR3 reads CASSYSSPGMGEQYF. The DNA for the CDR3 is TGTGCCAGCAGTTACTCGAGTCCAGGGATGGGCGAGCAGTACTTC.

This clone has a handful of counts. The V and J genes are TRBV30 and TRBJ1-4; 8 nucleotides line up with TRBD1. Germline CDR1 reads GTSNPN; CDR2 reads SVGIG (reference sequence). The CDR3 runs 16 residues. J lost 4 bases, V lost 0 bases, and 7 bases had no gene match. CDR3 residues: CAWSVGQGVGNEKLFF. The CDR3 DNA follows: TGTGCCTGGAGTGTTGGACAGGGAGTCGGTAATGAAAAACTGTTTTTT.

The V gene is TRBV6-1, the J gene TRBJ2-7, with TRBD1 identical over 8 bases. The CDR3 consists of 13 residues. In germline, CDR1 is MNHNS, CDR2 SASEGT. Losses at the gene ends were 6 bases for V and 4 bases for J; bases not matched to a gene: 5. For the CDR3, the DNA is TGTGCCAGCAGCCGGGACAGGACATACGAGCAGTACTTC. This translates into CASSRDRTYEQYF.

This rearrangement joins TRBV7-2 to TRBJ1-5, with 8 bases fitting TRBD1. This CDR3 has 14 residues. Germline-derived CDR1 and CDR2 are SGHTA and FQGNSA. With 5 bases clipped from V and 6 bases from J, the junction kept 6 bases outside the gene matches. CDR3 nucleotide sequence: TGTGCCAGCAGCCCCGGGCAGGGGGCTCAGCCCCAGCATTTT. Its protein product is CASSPGQGAQPQHF.

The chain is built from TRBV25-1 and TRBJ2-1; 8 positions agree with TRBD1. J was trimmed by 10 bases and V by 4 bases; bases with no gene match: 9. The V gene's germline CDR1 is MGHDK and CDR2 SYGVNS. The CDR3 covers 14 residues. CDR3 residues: CASSAMRTGYEQFF. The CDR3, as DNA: TGTGCCAGCAGTGCGATGAGGACAGGGTACGAGCAGTTCTTC.

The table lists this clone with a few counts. CDR3 DNA: TGTGCCAGCAGCCTAGGGACAGCTAACTATGGCTACACCTTC. It translates to CASSLGTANYGYTF. This chain uses TRBV7-2 with TRBJ1-2, with TRBD1 identical over 7 bases. The junction had 3 bases not matched to a gene; V was cut back by 5 bases and J by 0 bases. CDR1 and CDR2 from the germline V gene are SGHTA and FQGNSA. The CDR3 runs to 14 residues.

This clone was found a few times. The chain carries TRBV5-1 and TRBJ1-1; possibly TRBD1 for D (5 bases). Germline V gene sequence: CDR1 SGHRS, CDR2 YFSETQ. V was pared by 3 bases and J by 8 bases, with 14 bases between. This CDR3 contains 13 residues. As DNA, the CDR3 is TGCGCCAGCAGCTGGGATGGACACTTCGAAGCTTTCTTT. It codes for CASSWDGHFEAFF.

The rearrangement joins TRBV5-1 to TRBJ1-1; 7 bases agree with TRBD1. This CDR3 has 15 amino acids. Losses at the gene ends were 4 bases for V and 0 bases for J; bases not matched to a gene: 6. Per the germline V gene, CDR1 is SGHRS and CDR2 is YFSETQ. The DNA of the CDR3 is TGCGCCAGCAGCCCAGGGGGAACGATGAACACTGAAGCTTTCTTT. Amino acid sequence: CASSPGGTMNTEAFF.

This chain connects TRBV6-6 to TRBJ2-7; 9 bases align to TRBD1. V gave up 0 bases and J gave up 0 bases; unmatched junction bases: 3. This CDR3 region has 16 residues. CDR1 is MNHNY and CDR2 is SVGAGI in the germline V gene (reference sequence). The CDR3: CASSYSGTGISYEQYF. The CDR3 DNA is TGTGCCAGCAGTTACTCTGGGACAGGGATCTCCTACGAGCAGTACTTC.

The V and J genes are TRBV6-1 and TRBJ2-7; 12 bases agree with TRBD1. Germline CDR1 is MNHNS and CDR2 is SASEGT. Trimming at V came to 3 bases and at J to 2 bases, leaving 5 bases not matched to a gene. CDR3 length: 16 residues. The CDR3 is CASSDPGTGGTYEQYF. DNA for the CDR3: TGTGCCAGCAGTGACCCCGGGACAGGGGGCACCTACGAGCAGTACTTC.

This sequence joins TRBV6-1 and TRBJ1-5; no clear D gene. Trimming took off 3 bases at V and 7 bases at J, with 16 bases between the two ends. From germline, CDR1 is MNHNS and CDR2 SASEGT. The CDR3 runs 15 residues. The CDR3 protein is CASSESWQASQPQHF. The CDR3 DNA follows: TGTGCCAGCAGTGAGTCCTGGCAGGCATCACAGCCCCAGCATTTT.

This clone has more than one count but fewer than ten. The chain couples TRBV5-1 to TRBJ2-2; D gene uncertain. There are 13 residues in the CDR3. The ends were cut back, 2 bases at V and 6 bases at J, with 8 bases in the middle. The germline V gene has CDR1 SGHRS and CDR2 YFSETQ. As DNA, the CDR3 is TGCGCCAGCAGCTTCCCCCAATCCGGGGAGCTGTTTTTT. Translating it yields CASSFPQSGELFF.

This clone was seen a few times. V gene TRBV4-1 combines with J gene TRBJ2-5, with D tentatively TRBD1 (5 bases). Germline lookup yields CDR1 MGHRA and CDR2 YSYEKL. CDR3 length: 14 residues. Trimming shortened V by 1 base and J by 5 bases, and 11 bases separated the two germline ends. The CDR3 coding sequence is TGCGCCAGCAGCCAAGTTAGGGGTGTGGAGACCCAGTACTTC. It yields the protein CASSQVRGVETQYF.

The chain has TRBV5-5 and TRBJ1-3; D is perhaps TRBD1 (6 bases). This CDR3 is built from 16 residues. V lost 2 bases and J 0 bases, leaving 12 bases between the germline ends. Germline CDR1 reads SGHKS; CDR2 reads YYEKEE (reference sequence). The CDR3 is CASSFDLGGSGNTIYF. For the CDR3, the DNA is TGTGCCAGCAGCTTTGATTTAGGGGGCTCTGGAAACACCATATATTTT. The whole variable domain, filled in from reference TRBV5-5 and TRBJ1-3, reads DAGVTQSPTHLIKTRGQQVTLRCSPISGHKSVSWYQQVLGQGPQFIFQYYEKEERGRGNFPDRFSARQFPNYSSELNVNALLLGDSALYLCASSFDLGGSGNTIYFGEGSWLTVV.

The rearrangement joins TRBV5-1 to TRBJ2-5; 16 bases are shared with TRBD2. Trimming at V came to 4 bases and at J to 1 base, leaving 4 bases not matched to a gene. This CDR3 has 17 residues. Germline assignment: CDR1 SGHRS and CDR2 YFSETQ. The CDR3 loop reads CASSPGTSGGGQETQYF. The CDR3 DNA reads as TGCGCCAGCAGCCCAGGGACTAGCGGGGGGGGCCAAGAGACCCAGTACTTC.

The CDR3 DNA reads TGTGCCAGCAACGTGGGGACTAGAAGACTTGAGCAGTACTTC. Its protein is CASNVGTRRLEQYF. The chain uses TRBV28 and TRBJ2-7; 8 positions agree with TRBD2. The junction had 12 bases not matched to a gene; V was cut back by 7 bases and J by 7 bases. Looked up from germline, CDR1 is MDHEN and CDR2 is SYDVKM. The CDR3 covers 14 residues. Full variable domain (outside the CDR3, taken from reference TRBV28 and TRBJ2-7): DVKVTQSSRYLVKRTGEKVFLECVQDMDHENMFWYRQDPGLGLRLIYFSYDVKMKEKGDIPEGYSVSREKKERFSLILESASTNQTSMYLCASNVGTRRLEQYFGPGTRLTVT.

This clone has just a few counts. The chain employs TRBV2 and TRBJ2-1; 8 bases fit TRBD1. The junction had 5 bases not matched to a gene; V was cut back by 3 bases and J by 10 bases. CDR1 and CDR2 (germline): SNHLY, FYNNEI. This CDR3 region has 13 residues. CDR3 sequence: CASSDRRDREQFF. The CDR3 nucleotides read TGTGCCAGCAGTGATCGGAGGGACAGGGAGCAGTTCTTC. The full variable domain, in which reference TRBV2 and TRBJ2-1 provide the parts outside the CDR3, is EPEVTQTPSHQVTQMGQEVILRCVPISNHLYFYWYRQILGQKVEFLVSFYNNEISEKSEIFDDQFSVERPDGSNFTLKIRSTKLEDSAMYFCASSDRRDREQFFGPGTRLTVL.

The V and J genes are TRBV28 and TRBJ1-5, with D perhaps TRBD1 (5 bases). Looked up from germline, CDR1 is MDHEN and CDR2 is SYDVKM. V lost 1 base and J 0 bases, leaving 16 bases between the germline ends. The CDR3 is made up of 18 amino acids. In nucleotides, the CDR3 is TGTGCCAGCAGTTTATCGGCAGGGAAGGGCTATAGCAATCAGCCCCAGCATTTT. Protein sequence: CASSLSAGKGYSNQPQHF.

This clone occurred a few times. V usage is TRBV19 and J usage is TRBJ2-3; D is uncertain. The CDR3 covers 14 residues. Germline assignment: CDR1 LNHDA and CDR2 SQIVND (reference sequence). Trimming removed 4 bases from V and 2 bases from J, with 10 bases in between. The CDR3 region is CASSTRASTDTQYF. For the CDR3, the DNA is TGTGCCAGTAGTACGAGAGCCTCCACAGATACGCAGTATTTT.

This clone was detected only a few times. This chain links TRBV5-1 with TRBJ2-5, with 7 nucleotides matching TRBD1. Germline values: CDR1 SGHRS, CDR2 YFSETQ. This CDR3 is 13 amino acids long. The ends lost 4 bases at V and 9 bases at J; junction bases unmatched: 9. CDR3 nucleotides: TGCGCCAGCAGCGAAGACAGGGCCGAGTCCCAGTACTTC. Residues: CASSEDRAESQYF.

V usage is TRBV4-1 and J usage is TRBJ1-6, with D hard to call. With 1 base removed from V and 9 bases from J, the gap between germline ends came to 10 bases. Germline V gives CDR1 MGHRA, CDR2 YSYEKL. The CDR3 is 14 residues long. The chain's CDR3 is CASSQVITVSPLHF. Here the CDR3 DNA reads TGCGCCAGCAGCCAAGTCATAACGGTTTCACCCCTCCACTTT.

CDR3 amino acids: CASSLVTSGKSSYEQYF. CDR3 in DNA: TGTGCCAGCAGCTTGGTGACTAGCGGAAAGAGCTCCTACGAGCAGTACTTC. The chain uses TRBV5-6 and TRBJ2-7; 9 bases fit TRBD2. Germline trimming cut 0 bases from V and 0 bases from J; bases unmatched to any gene: 7. CDR3 length: 17 residues. Germline V gene lookup returns CDR1 SGHDT and CDR2 YYEEEE.